Presented here are 23 T cell receptor beta chains from one specimen sequenced in a study of T-cell memory formation after mild COVID-19. TCRdb re-called the 5' RACE reads through MiXCR, storing one row per CDR3 protein. Of 130,000 to 150,000 distinct CDR3 sequences listed, about 19% are singletons. Sequenced sample: PBMCs or a T cell subset sorted from them (not recorded which). The receptors shown here come from an adult woman who had mild COVID-19 (a few samples of this study predate the infection). Cell type and time point are not known.

V is TRBV12-3 or TRBV12-4 and J is TRBJ2-7; the match to TRBD1 covers 7 bases. V lost 0 bases and J lost 10; bases outside the gene matches: 9. The length of the CDR3 is 14 residues. CDR3 amino acids: CASSLAGQSFSQYF. CDR3 nucleotide sequence: TGTGCCAGCAGTTTAGCGGGACAGTCTTTTTCACAGTACTTC.

The CDR3 loop is CASSFGANTEAFF. CDR3 DNA sequence: TGTGCCAGCAGCTTTGGAGCGAACACTGAAGCTTTCTTT. V usage is TRBV7-2 and J usage is TRBJ1-1; unclear D gene. Germline V gene lookup returns CDR1 SGHTA and CDR2 FQGNSA. With 3 bases removed from V and 1 base from J, the gap between germline ends came to 6 bases. The CDR3 contains 13 residues.

The V gene is TRBV9, the J gene TRBJ1-1; D unresolved. The V gene lost 3 bases and the J gene lost 1 base, with 16 bases spanning the gap. The length of the CDR3 is 16 residues. From germline, CDR1 is SGDLS and CDR2 YYNGEE. CDR3 in DNA: TGTGCCAGCAGCGGAAGCCTGGACGGAGCGAACACTGAAGCTTTCTTT. It translates to CASSGSLDGANTEAFF.

This chain links TRBV3-1 with TRBJ2-1, with D perhaps matching TRBD1 (6 bases). CDR1 is LGHDT, CDR2 YNNKEL, per germline (reference sequence). This CDR3 region has 14 residues. Trimming pared 3 bases from V and 5 bases from J, leaving 11 bases between. CDR3 sequence reads: CASSHTGINNEQFF. In DNA form, the CDR3 reads TGTGCCAGCAGCCACACAGGGATAAACAATGAGCAGTTCTTC.

The sample holds a few counts of this clonotype. This chain uses TRBV6-1 with TRBJ1-4; no firm D call. This CDR3 has 11 residues. Trimming left V 2 bases short and J 16 bases short, with 11 bases between. Germline CDR1 and CDR2: MNHNS and SASEGT. Written as DNA, the CDR3 is TGTGCCAGCAGTGAACCCCGGATCCCGTTTTTT. Translated, it gives CASSEPRIPFF.

Only a few counts were recorded for this clonotype. The chain is built from TRBV12-3 or TRBV12-4 and TRBJ2-3; tentative D call: TRBD2 (7 bases). This CDR3 has 15 residues. The V and J ends lost 6 bases and 2 bases respectively, with 15 bases between them. The CDR3 sequence is CASRRGGANTDTQYF. CDR3 DNA: TGTGCCAGCAGGAGGGGGGGGGCAAACACAGATACGCAGTATTTT.

The chain couples TRBV24-1 to TRBJ2-2; 10 bases are a match to TRBD1. Germline CDR1 KGHDR, CDR2 SFDVKD. The CDR3 runs 14 residues. Trimming took 9 bases from V and 4 from J; bases not matched to a gene: 4. The CDR3 DNA reads TGTGCCACCTCCGGGACAGGGGTCACCGGGGAGCTGTTTTTT. Translating it yields CATSGTGVTGELFF.

V and J are TRBV5-1 and TRBJ2-7; TRBD1 agrees at 8 bases. The CDR3 sequence is 15 residues long. Germline CDR1 reads SGHRS; CDR2 reads YFSETQ. The V gene end was trimmed by 7 bases and the J gene end by 3 bases; junction bases not matched to a gene: 12. Here the CDR3 reads CASSGQAKQNYEQYF. The CDR3 bases are TGCGCCAGCTCGGGACAGGCGAAACAAAACTACGAGCAGTACTTC.

This clonotype was found a few times. The chain is built from TRBV11-2 and TRBJ2-1; 8 nucleotides agree with TRBD2. This CDR3 is built from 15 residues. The V gene end was trimmed by 1 base and the J gene end by 4 bases; junction bases not matched to a gene: 3. The V gene's germline CDR1 is SGHAT and CDR2 FQNNGV. The DNA of the CDR3 is TGTGCCAGCAGCTTAGCAGCGGGAGTTTACAATGAGCAGTTCTTC. It yields the protein CASSLAAGVYNEQFF.

The chain joins TRBV10-3 to TRBJ1-2, with D hard to call. The V end lost 3 bases, the J end lost 7 bases, and 15 bases lay between the germline ends. The CDR3 consists of 14 residues. Germline loops: CDR1 ENHRY, CDR2 SYGVKD. CDR3 residues: CAISDGGISGGYTF. The CDR3 region has the DNA TGTGCCATCAGTGATGGCGGGATTAGTGGTGGCTACACCTTC.

The chain is built from TRBV7-3 and TRBJ2-1; tentatively, D is TRBD1 or TRBD2 (6 bases each). V was trimmed by 0 bases and J by 2 bases, leaving 20 bases between them. The CDR3 runs 19 residues. Germline CDR1 is SGHTA and CDR2 is FQGTGA. In DNA form, the CDR3 reads TGTGCCAGCAGCTTAACTCCTCCGGGGGCGGGGTCCACCTACAATGAGCAGTTCTTC. It codes for CASSLTPPGAGSTYNEQFF.

The V call is TRBV7-2, the J call TRBJ1-5; D call uncertain. The CDR3 totals 13 residues. Germline CDR1 reads SGHTA; CDR2 reads FQGNSA. V lost 5 bases to trimming and J lost 7 bases, with 12 bases between them. The CDR3 DNA sequence: TGTGCCAGCAGCGCCAGATTATTACAGCCCCAGCATTTT. Translated, it gives CASSARLLQPQHF. The full variable domain, in which reference TRBV7-2 and TRBJ1-5 provide the parts outside the CDR3, is GAGVSQSPSNKVTEKGKDVELRCDPISGHTALYWYRQSLGQGLEFLIYFQGNSAPDKSGLPSDRFSAERTGGSVSTLTIQRTQQEDSAVYLCASSARLLQPQHFGDGTRLSIL.

A few counts support this clonotype. The chain combines TRBV5-1 with TRBJ1-1, with 7 bases matching TRBD1. CDR1 SGHRS and CDR2 YFSETQ come from the germline V gene. The CDR3 length is 14 residues. Germline trimming cut 5 bases from V and 5 bases from J; bases unmatched to any gene: 9. The DNA for the CDR3 is TGCGCCAGCAGATCCGACAGGGACGGGACTGAAGCTTTCTTT. As protein: CASRSDRDGTEAFF. The whole variable domain, remainder taken from reference TRBV5-1 and TRBJ1-1, is KAGVTQTPRYLIKTRGQQVTLSCSPISGHRSVSWYQQTPGQGLQFLFEYFSETQRNKGNFPGRFSGRQFSNSRSEMNVSTLELGDSALYLCASRSDRDGTEAFFGQGTRLTVV.

This clonotype came up once. V is TRBV6-2 or TRBV6-3 and J is TRBJ1-1; D is perhaps TRBD1 (5 bases). This CDR3 contains 11 residues. Trimming shortened V by 2 bases and J by 10 bases, and 8 bases separated the two germline ends. Germline values: CDR1 MNHEY, CDR2 SVGEGT. The CDR3 DNA sequence: TGTGCCAGCAGTTACATGGGGCGAGCTTTCTTT. It specifies CASSYMGRAFF.

This clonotype has more than one count but fewer than ten. J is TRBJ2-7 and V is TRBV20-1; a possible D gene is TRBD1 (6 bases). Trimming left V 0 bases short and J 0 bases short, with 12 bases between. Looked up from germline, CDR1 is DFQATT and CDR2 is SNEGSKA (reference sequence). CDR3 length equals 15 residues. CDR3 in amino acids: CSARDGGRTSYEQYF. The CDR3 bases are TGCAGTGCTAGAGATGGGGGCCGAACCTCCTACGAGCAGTACTTC.

This clonotype was seen a handful of times. Here the CDR3 reads CASSLSKRSTDTQYF. In DNA form, the CDR3 reads TGCGCCAGCAGCTTGTCCAAGCGGAGCACAGATACGCAGTATTTT. The chain has TRBV5-1 and TRBJ2-3; possibly TRBD2 for D (5 bases). CDR3 size: 15 residues. Germline V gene data show CDR1 as SGHRS and CDR2 as YFSETQ. V was cut by 1 base and J by 0 bases, with 9 bases left in between.

The chain joins TRBV20-1 to TRBJ1-5; possible D gene TRBD1, 6 bases. V lost 0 bases and J lost 6, with 18 bases in between. Per germline, CDR1 DFQATT and CDR2 SNEGSKA (reference sequence). CDR3 length: 16 amino acids. The CDR3 nucleotides read TGCAGTGCTAGAGATTTCGTAAAGGGGGGAGCTCAGCCCCAGCATTTT. Its translation: CSARDFVKGGAQPQHF.

This clonotype was counted a few times. The rearrangement links TRBV7-9 to TRBJ1-1; 11 bases map to TRBD1. The J segment lost 3 bases and the V segment lost 5 bases, leaving 5 bases of the junction unmatched. CDR3 length: 15 residues. CDR1 and CDR2 from the germline V gene are SEHNR and FQNEAQ (reference sequence). The CDR3 region is CASSLRTGGHTEAFF. The CDR3 DNA follows: TGTGCCAGCAGCCTTCGGACAGGGGGCCACACTGAAGCTTTCTTT. Full variable domain (missing parts from reference TRBV7-9 and TRBJ1-1): DTGVSQNPRHKITKRGQNVTFRCDPISEHNRLYWYRQTLGQGPEFLTYFQNEAQLEKSRLLSDRFSAERPKGSFSTLEIQRTEQGDSAMYLCASSLRTGGHTEAFFGQGTRLTVV.

In this sample, this clonotype turned up a few times. The rearrangement uses TRBV7-9 and TRBJ1-2; a weak D match, TRBD1 (5 bases). Germline V gene data show CDR1 as SEHNR and CDR2 as FQNEAQ (reference sequence). Trimming took 0 bases from V and 0 from J, leaving 11 bases between them. CDR3 length equals 16 residues. The CDR3 loop is CASSLATGAANYGYTF. For the CDR3, the DNA is TGTGCCAGCAGCTTAGCCACAGGAGCAGCTAACTATGGCTACACCTTC. Based on the CDR3 plus reference TRBV7-9 and TRBJ1-2, the full variable domain is DTGVSQNPRHKITKRGQNVTFRCDPISEHNRLYWYRQTLGQGPEFLTYFQNEAQLEKSRLLSDRFSAERPKGSFSTLEIQRTEQGDSAMYLCASSLATGAANYGYTFGSGTRLTVV.

This clonotype has at least ten counts. The chain combines TRBV7-2 with TRBJ2-3; 10 nucleotides agree with TRBD1. This CDR3 region has 16 residues. From germline, CDR1 is SGHTA and CDR2 FQGNSA. V gave up 3 bases and J gave up 5 bases; unmatched junction bases: 8. The CDR3 region is CASSLGTGARGDTQYF. CDR3 coding DNA: TGTGCCAGCAGCTTGGGGACAGGGGCTAGGGGAGATACGCAGTATTTT. Supplemented by reference TRBV7-2 and TRBJ2-3, the full variable domain reads GAGVSQSPSNKVTEKGKDVELRCDPISGHTALYWYRQSLGQGLEFLIYFQGNSAPDKSGLPSDRFSAERTGGSVSTLTIQRTQQEDSAVYLCASSLGTGARGDTQYFGPGTRLTVL.

The rearrangement links TRBV21-1 to TRBJ2-1; the DNA was not used to check the table's D call, TRBD1. TRBV21-1 is a recognized pseudogene. The CDR3 is 18 residues long. CDR3 residues: CASSKTGPRGTPKDEQFF. Written as DNA, the CDR3 is TGTGCCAGCAGCAAAACGGGTCCCAGGGGGACGCCCAAGGATGAGCAGTTCTTC.

The V call is TRBV20-1, the J call TRBJ2-4, with TRBD1 identical over 9 bases. CDR1 is DFQATT and CDR2 is SNEGSKA in the germline V gene (reference sequence). V lost 6 bases and J lost 9; bases outside the gene matches: 6. The CDR3 runs to 12 residues. CDR3 DNA: TGCAGTGCCGGGACAGGGTACGGCATTCAGTACTTC. Encoded protein: CSAGTGYGIQYF.

The V call is TRBV5-1, the J call TRBJ2-3, with D perhaps TRBD2 (6 bases). Looked up from germline, CDR1 is SGHRS and CDR2 is YFSETQ. CDR3 length: 16 residues. Trimming left V 4 bases short and J 1 base short, with 16 bases between. The CDR3, as DNA: TGCGCCAGCAGCCCCGGAGGGAGCGGCCGCACAGATACGCAGTATTTT. It encodes CASSPGGSGRTDTQYF.